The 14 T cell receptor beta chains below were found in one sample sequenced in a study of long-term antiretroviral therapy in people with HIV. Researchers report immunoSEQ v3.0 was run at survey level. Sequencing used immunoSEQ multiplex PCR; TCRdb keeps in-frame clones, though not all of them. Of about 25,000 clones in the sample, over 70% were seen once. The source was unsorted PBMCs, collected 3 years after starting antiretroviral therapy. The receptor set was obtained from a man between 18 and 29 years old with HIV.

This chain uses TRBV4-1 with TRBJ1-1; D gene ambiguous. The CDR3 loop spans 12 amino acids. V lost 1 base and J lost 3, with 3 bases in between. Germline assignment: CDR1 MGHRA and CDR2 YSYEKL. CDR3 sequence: CASSQGDTEAFF. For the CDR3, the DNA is TGCGCCAGCAGCCAAGGTGACACTGAAGCTTTCTTT.

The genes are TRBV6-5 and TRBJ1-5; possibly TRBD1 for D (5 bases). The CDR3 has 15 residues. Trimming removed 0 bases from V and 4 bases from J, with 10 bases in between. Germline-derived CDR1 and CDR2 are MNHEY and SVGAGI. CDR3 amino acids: CASSYSTDRNQPQHF. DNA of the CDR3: TGTGCCAGCAGTTACTCGACCGACAGAAATCAGCCCCAGCATTTT.

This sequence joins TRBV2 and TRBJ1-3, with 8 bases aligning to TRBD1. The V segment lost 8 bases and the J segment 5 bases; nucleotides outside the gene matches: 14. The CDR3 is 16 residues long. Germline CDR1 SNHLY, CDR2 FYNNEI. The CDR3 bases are TGTGCCAGCTCCGAAACTACAGGGGGTAGAAGAAACACCATATATTTT. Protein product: CASSETTGGRRNTIYF.

The CDR3 DNA sequence: TGTGCCAGCAGCTCAGGACAGAACACTGAAGCTTTCTTT. This encodes CASSSGQNTEAFF. V and J are TRBV2 and TRBJ1-1; D is possibly TRBD1 (5 bases). This CDR3 is built from 13 residues. Trimming cost V 6 bases and J 1 base, with 9 bases left between them. Germline CDR1 and CDR2: SNHLY and FYNNEI.

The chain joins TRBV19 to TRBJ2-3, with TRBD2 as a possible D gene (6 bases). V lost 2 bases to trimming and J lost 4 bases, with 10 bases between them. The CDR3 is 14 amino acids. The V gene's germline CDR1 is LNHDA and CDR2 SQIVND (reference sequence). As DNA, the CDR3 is TGTGCCAGTAGTATAATGGGAGGCGCAGATACGCAGTATTTT. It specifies CASSIMGGADTQYF.

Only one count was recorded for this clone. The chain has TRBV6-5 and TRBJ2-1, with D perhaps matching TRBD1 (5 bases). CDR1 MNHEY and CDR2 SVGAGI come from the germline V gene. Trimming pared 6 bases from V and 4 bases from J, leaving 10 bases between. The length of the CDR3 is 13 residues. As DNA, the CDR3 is TGTGCCAGCAGCTGGACACAATACAATGAGCAGTTCTTC. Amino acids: CASSWTQYNEQFF.

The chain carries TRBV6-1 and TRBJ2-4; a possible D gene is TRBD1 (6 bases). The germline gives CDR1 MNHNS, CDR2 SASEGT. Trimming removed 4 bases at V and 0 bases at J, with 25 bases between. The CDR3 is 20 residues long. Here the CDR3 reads CASSAGRQDLGTLAKNIQYF. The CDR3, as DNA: TGTGCCAGCAGTGCAGGCAGACAGGATTTAGGTACTCTAGCCAAAAACATTCAGTACTTC.

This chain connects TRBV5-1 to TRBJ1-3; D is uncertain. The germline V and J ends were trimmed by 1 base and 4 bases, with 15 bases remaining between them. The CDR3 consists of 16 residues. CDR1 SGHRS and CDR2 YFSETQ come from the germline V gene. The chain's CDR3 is CASSLNEEGIGNTIYF. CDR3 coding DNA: TGCGCCAGCAGCTTGAACGAAGAGGGAATAGGAAACACCATATATTTT. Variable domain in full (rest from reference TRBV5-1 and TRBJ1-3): KAGVTQTPRYLIKTRGQQVTLSCSPISGHRSVSWYQQTPGQGLQFLFEYFSETQRNKGNFPGRFSGRQFSNSRSEMNVSTLELGDSALYLCASSLNEEGIGNTIYFGEGSWLTVV.

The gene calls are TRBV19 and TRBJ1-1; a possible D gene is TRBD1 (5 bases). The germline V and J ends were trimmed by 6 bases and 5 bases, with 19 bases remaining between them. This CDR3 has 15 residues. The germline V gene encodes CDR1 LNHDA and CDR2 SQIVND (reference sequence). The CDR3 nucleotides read TGTGCCAGTAGGACCCTTGCGGGGGGTGGAACTGAAGCTTTCTTT. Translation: CASRTLAGGGTEAFF.

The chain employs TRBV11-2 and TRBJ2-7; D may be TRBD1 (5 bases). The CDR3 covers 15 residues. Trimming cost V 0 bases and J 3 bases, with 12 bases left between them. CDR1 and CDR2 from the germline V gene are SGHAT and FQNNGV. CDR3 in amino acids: CASSLDRDRDYEQYF. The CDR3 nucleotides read TGTGCCAGCAGCTTAGATCGTGACAGAGACTACGAGCAGTACTTC.

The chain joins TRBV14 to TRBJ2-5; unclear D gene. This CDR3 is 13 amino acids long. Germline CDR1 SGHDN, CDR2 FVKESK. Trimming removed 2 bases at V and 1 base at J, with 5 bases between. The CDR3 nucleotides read TGTGCCAGCAGCCAAAACTCCCAAGAGACCCAGTACTTC. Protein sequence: CASSQNSQETQYF.

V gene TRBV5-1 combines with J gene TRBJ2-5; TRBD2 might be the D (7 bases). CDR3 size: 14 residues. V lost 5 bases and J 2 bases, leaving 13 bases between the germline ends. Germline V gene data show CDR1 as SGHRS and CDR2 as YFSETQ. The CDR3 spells CASREGGDQETQYF. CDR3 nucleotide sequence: TGCGCCAGCAGGGAGGGGGGGGATCAAGAGACCCAGTACTTC.

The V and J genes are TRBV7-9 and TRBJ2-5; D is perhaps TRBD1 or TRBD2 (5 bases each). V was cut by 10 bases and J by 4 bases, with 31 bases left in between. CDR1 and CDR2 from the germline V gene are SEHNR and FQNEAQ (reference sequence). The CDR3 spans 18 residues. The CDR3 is CAIYPRGDIKWGLETQYF. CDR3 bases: TGTGCCATATATCCGCGAGGGGATATAAAGTGGGGGTTAGAGACCCAGTACTTC.

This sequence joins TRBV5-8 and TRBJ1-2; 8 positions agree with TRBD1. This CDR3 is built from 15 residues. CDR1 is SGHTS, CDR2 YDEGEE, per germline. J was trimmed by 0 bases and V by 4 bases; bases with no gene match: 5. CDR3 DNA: TGTGCCAGCAGCCCGGCAGGGGGCTCTAACTATGGCTACACCTTC. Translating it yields CASSPAGGSNYGYTF.